The 10 T cell receptor beta chains given below trace back to one sample, sequenced in a study of T cell changes during pregnancy in multiple sclerosis. Profiled with immunoSEQ multiplex PCR; TCRdb holds only in-frame clones, not every one. The table lists about 53,000 clones, more than 90% of them singletons. The sequencing here drew on CD8+ T cells from peripheral blood mononuclear cells, taken before pregnancy. These receptors originate from a female donor with multiple sclerosis, enrolled in a pregnancy study.

J is TRBJ2-5 and V is TRBV19, with 7 bases aligning to TRBD2. CDR1 is LNHDA, CDR2 SQIVND, per germline (reference sequence). The CDR3 is 14 residues long. With 5 bases clipped from V and 4 bases from J, the junction kept 7 bases outside the gene matches. The DNA of the CDR3 is TGTGCCAGTAGTTCCGGACTAGTTCCAGAGACCCAGTACTTC. This sequence encodes CASSSGLVPETQYF.

This chain uses TRBV29-1 with TRBJ2-7, with unresolved D. CDR1 is SQVTM and CDR2 is ANQGSEA in the germline V gene. The CDR3 totals 13 residues. V lost 4 bases and J 0 bases, leaving 10 bases between the germline ends. The CDR3 spells CSVVLESSYEQYF. DNA for the CDR3: TGCAGCGTTGTACTGGAGAGCTCCTACGAGCAGTACTTC.

This clone has a handful of counts. The rearrangement links TRBV4-1 to TRBJ1-2; TRBD1 is a possible D gene (6 bases). This CDR3 contains 13 residues. V gave up 2 bases and J gave up 7 bases, with 11 bases separating them. Per the germline V gene, CDR1 is MGHRA and CDR2 is YSYEKL. CDR3 nucleotide sequence: TGCGCCAGCAGCCAACCCGGGGGGCGTGGCTACACCTTC. Amino acid sequence: CASSQPGGRGYTF.

This rearrangement joins TRBV7-2 to TRBJ2-7; D may be TRBD2 (6 bases). V was clipped by 5 bases and J by 3 bases, with 11 bases between them. The germline V gene encodes CDR1 SGHTA and CDR2 FQGNSA. CDR3 length: 13 amino acids. CDR3 region: CASSAGPGYEQYF. CDR3 nucleotide sequence: TGTGCCAGCAGCGCGGGACCCGGCTACGAGCAGTACTTC. Full variable domain (missing parts from reference TRBV7-2 and TRBJ2-7): GAGVSQSPSNKVTEKGKDVELRCDPISGHTALYWYRQSLGQGLEFLIYFQGNSAPDKSGLPSDRFSAERTGGSVSTLTIQRTQQEDSAVYLCASSAGPGYEQYFGPGTRLTVT.

The chain links TRBV4-1 to TRBJ2-3, with a weak D call TRBD2 (5 bases). V was cut by 4 bases and J by 0 bases, with 14 bases left in between. Germline loops: CDR1 MGHRA, CDR2 YSYEKL. This CDR3 is 16 amino acids long. The CDR3 DNA reads as TGCGCCAGCAGCCCCACGCCGGGGATCAGCACAGATACGCAGTATTTT. It codes for CASSPTPGISTDTQYF.

The chain is built from TRBV30 and TRBJ1-5, with D unresolved. Germline lookup yields CDR1 GTSNPN and CDR2 SVGIG (reference sequence). CDR3 length: 14 amino acids. The V end lost 0 bases, the J end lost 2 bases, and 8 bases lay between the germline ends. The CDR3 DNA sequence: TGTGCCTGGAGTGTTTGGGGAGGCAATCAGCCCCAGCATTTT. Its translation is CAWSVWGGNQPQHF.

V and J are TRBV11-2 and TRBJ1-1; no definite D call. Germline-derived CDR1 and CDR2 are SGHAT and FQNNGV. V lost 1 base and J lost 4, with 4 bases in between. CDR3 length: 12 residues. The CDR3 DNA reads TGTGCCAGCAGCTTAGGGGCCACTGAAGCTTTCTTT. This encodes CASSLGATEAFF. The full variable domain, rest sourced from reference TRBV11-2 and TRBJ1-1, is EAGVAQSPRYKIIEKRQSVAFWCNPISGHATLYWYQQILGQGPKLLIQFQNNGVVDDSQLPKDRFSAERLKGVDSTLKIQPAKLEDSAVYLCASSLGATEAFFGQGTRLTVV.

The DNA for the CDR3 is TGTGCCAGCAGCTTAGGAGCTAACTATGGCTACACCTTC. It yields the protein CASSLGANYGYTF. V usage is TRBV7-9 and J usage is TRBJ1-2; D is uncertain. The germline V gene encodes CDR1 SEHNR and CDR2 FQNEAQ (reference sequence). The CDR3 has 13 amino acids. Trimming took off 1 base at V and 0 bases at J, with 3 bases between the two ends.

V is TRBV15 and J is TRBJ1-5; D remains unclear. V shed 0 bases and J shed 5 bases, with 11 bases lying between them. CDR1 is LNHNV and CDR2 is YYDKDF in the germline V gene (reference sequence). The CDR3 extends over 15 amino acids. The CDR3 protein is CATSRENRFHQPQHF. DNA for the CDR3: TGTGCCACCAGCAGAGAGAACAGATTCCATCAGCCCCAGCATTTT.

The V call is TRBV9, the J call TRBJ2-3, with TRBD2 matching 11 bases. J was trimmed by 10 bases and V by 0 bases; bases with no gene match: 4. The CDR3 is 14 residues long. Germline CDR1 reads SGDLS; CDR2 reads YYNGEE. The CDR3 DNA reads as TGTGCCAGCAGCGTAGAACTAGCGGGGGATCCGCAGTATTTT. Its translation: CASSVELAGDPQYF.